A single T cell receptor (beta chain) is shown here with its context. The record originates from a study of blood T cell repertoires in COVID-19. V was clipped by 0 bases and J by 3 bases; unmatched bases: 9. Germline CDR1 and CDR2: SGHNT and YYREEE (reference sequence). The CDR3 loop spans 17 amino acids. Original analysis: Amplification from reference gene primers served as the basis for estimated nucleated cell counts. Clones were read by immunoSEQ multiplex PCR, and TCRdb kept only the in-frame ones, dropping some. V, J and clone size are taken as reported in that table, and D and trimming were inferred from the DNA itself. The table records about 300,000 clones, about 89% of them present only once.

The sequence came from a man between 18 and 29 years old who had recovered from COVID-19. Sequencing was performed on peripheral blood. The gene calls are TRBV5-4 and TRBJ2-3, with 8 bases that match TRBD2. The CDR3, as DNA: TGTGCCAGCAGCTTGGCCCCCCGGGGGGGTGTAACAGATACGCAGTATTTT. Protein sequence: CASSLAPRGGVTDTQYF. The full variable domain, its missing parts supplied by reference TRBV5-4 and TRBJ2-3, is ETGVTQSPTHLIKTRGQQVTLRCSSQSGHNTVSWYQQALGQGPQFIFQYYREEENGRGNFPPRFSGLQFPNYSSELNVNALELDDSALYLCASSLAPRGGVTDTQYFGPGTRLTVL.